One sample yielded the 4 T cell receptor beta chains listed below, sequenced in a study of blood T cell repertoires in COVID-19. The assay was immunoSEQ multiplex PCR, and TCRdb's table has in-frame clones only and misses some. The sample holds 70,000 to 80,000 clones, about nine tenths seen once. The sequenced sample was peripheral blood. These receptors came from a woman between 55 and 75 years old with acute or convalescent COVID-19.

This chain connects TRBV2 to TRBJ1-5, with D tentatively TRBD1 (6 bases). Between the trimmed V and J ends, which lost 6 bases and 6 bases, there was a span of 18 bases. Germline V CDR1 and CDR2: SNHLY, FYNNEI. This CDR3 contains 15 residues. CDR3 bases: TGTGCCAGCAGGGACAGAGGGAAGGGCGGTCAGCCCCAGCATTTT. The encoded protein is CASRDRGKGGQPQHF.

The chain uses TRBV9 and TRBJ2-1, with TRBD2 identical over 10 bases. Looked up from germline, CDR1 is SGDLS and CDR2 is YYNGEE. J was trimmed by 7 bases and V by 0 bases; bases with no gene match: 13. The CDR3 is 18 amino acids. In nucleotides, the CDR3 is TGTGCCAGCAGCGTAGATCCCACCGTTAGCGGGGGGCGAAATGAGCAGTTCTTC. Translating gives CASSVDPTVSGGRNEQFF.

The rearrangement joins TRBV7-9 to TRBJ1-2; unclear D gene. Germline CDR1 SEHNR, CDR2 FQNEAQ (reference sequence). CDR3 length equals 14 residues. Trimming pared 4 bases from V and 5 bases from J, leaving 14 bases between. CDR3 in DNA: TGTGCCAGCAGCTATGCGGGTTTGGGGTATGGCTACACCTTC. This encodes CASSYAGLGYGYTF.

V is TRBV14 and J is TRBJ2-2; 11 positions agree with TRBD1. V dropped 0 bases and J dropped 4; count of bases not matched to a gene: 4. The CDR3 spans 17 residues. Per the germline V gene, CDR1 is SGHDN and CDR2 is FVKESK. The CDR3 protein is CASSQERTGGFTGELFF. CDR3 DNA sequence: TGTGCCAGCAGCCAAGAGAGGACAGGGGGCTTCACCGGGGAGCTGTTTTTT. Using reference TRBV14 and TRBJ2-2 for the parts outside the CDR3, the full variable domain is EAGVTQFPSHSVIEKGQTVTLRCDPISGHDNLYWYRRVMGKEIKFLLHFVKESKQDESGMPNNRFLAERTGGTYSTLKVQPAELEDSGVYFCASSQERTGGFTGELFFGEGSRLTVL.